This TCR beta chain was observed in a study of cytomegalovirus exposure and HLA in healthy donors. Across the study: Most donors, 70% to 85% of over 300 genotyped, fell in the Caucasian-associated ancestry cluster.

This clone occurred a few times. V was pared by 0 bases and J by 3 bases, with 0 bases of the junction left unmatched. Germline V gene sequence: CDR1 SGHTA, CDR2 FQGNSA. The CDR3 covers 14 residues. Use of 60 Vbeta and 13 Jbeta primers characterized the PCR. Produced via immunoSEQ multiplex PCR; TCRdb's table is partial and in-frame only. Here the sample spans 150,000 to 200,000 clones, almost 80% being singletons. The chain joins TRBV7-2 to TRBJ2-5; 8 bases map to TRBD2. This clonotype was sampled from a man between 35 and 55 years old in good health and CMV-seropositive. Sequenced: PBMCs. CDR3 DNA: TGTGCCAGCAGCTTAGCTAGCGGGAAAGAGACCCAGTACTTC. It yields the protein CASSLASGKETQYF.